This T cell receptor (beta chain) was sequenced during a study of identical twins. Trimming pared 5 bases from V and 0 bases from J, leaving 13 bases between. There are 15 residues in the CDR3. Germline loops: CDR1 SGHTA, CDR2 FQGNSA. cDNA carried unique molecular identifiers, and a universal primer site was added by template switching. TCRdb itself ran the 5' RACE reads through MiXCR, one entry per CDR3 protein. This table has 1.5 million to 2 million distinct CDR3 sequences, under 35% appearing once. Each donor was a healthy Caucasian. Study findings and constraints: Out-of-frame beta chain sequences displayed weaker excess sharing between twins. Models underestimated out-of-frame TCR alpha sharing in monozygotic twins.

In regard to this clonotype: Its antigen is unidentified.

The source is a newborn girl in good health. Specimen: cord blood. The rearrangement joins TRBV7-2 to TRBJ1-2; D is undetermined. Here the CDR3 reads CASSPEASANYGYTF. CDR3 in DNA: TGTGCCAGCAGCCCGGAGGCCAGCGCTAACTATGGCTACACCTTC.